These 5 T cell receptor beta chains came from one sample sequenced in a study of shared clonotypes between healthy human individuals. The method was immunoSEQ multiplex PCR; TCRdb's version includes in-frame clones alone and lacks a portion of them. The data contain under 550,000 clones, about 96% of them seen just once; the ten biggest clones take up approximately 0.06%. The sequenced material came from naive CD4+ T cells sorted from blood. Stated subset: CD45RA+ positively selected. The receptors were gathered from a woman in her twenties or thirties in good health.

Worth noting for this clone: This specimen includes other DNA sequences encoding the same CDR3. The rearrangement links TRBV28 to TRBJ1-2; the D is unclear. The germline V and J ends were trimmed by 3 bases and 4 bases, with 6 bases remaining between them. Germline CDR1 reads MDHEN; CDR2 reads SYDVKM. The CDR3 totals 12 residues. The CDR3 DNA reads as TGTGCCAGCAGTTTTGGTTCCTATGGCTACACCTTC. The encoded protein is CASSFGSYGYTF.

The table lists this clone with a count of one. The J gene is TRBJ1-1, the V gene TRBV30; D unresolved. Trimming left V 4 bases short and J 5 bases short, with 14 bases between. In germline, CDR1 is GTSNPN, CDR2 SVGIG (reference sequence). CDR3 size: 13 residues. This CDR3 is CAWKTLQWTEAFF. The DNA for the CDR3 is TGTGCCTGGAAAACCCTCCAGTGGACTGAAGCTTTCTTT. Full variable domain (outside the CDR3, taken from reference TRBV30 and TRBJ1-1): SQTIHQWPATLVQPVGSPLSLECTVEGTSNPNLYWYRQAAGRGLQLLFYSVGIGQISSEVPQNLSASRPQDRQFILSSKKLLLSDSGFYLCAWKTLQWTEAFFGQGTRLTVV.

The V call is TRBV13, the J call TRBJ2-4; no clear D. V lost 3 bases and J 0 bases, leaving 12 bases between the germline ends. The CDR3 runs to 16 residues. The germline V gene encodes CDR1 PRHDT and CDR2 FYEKMQ (reference sequence). CDR3 in amino acids: CASSFSQLEAKNIQYF. The CDR3 region has the DNA TGTGCCAGCAGCTTCTCACAGCTTGAAGCCAAAAACATTCAGTACTTC.

V is TRBV10-2 and J is TRBJ1-3; D gene ambiguous. Deletions cut 3 bases from V and 1 base from J, with 4 bases between. The CDR3 spans 13 residues. Germline V CDR1 and CDR2: WSHSY, SAAADI. Here the CDR3 DNA reads TGCGCCAGCAGTGATTGGTCTGGAAACACCATATATTTT. Translation: CASSDWSGNTIYF.

This rearrangement joins TRBV20-1 to TRBJ2-7, with a possible D match to TRBD1 (5 bases). The germline V gene has CDR1 DFQATT and CDR2 SNEGSKA (reference sequence). This CDR3 region has 11 residues. Trimming removed 5 bases from V and 3 bases from J, with 8 bases in between. The CDR3 coding sequence is TGCAGTGCTGCCAGGGTCTACGAGCAGTACTTC. Translation: CSAARVYEQYF.